This T cell receptor beta chain is from a study of cytomegalovirus exposure and HLA in healthy donors. Findings and limits, study-wide: Sequencing likely generated an artifact that appeared as a cluster of highly shared sequence variants. Analysis was carried out at a later point, and it linked a missense DCLRE1C variant to TCR beta V- and J-gene trimming.

CDR3 length: 15 amino acids. CDR1 and CDR2 from the germline V gene are WNHNN and SYGVQD (reference sequence). Vbeta (60) and Jbeta (13) primers were used in the PCR. Sequenced by immunoSEQ multiplex PCR; TCRdb stores in-frame clones only, minus some. The table lists 110,000 to 150,000 clones, roughly 76% of them singletons. Comment on this clone: The target antigen is unknown.

The sequenced material came from PBMCs. The chain has TRBV10-1 and TRBJ2-5; D is perhaps TRBD2 (5 bases). Matching the DNA end better, TRBJ2-7 makes the J call doubtful. This TCR was sampled from a man between 18 and 35 years old in good health and CMV-seronegative. DNA of the CDR3: TGCGCCAGCAGTGAGAATTGGGGAGCCCTTTCCGAGCAGTACTTC. It is translated as CASSENWGALSEQYF.